This TCR beta chain appears in the sequencing data of a study of early T cells in non-severe SARS-CoV-2 infection. About the study: With bulk RNA from unsorted whole blood as input, sequencing yielded unpaired chains.

This clonotype was observed many times. Its antigen is as yet unknown. The CDR3 has 13 residues. V was trimmed by 5 bases and J by 5 bases, leaving 11 bases between them. The germline CDR1 and CDR2 sequences are SGHTA and FQGNSA. Notes on the study in general: VDJdb-based annotation leaned toward anti-spike CD8 responses and missed private and CD4 specificities.

Attachment of unique molecular identifiers was made to individual cDNA molecules. From the 5' RACE reads, TCRdb called clonotypes with MiXCR, one entry per CDR3 protein. The sample lists 20,000 to 25,000 distinct CDR3 sequences; approximately 5% were seen once. The receptor's source is an adult who was a healthcare worker with PCR-confirmed SARS-CoV-2 infection or an uninfected control (not recorded which). V is TRBV7-2 and J is TRBJ2-3, with D uncertain. Material: whole blood. CDR3 region: CASSPSVKDTQYF. CDR3 coding DNA: TGTGCCAGCAGCCCCTCGGTGAAAGATACGCAGTATTTT. The full variable domain, completed using reference TRBV7-2 and TRBJ2-3, is GAGVSQSPSNKVTEKGKDVELRCDPISGHTALYWYRQSLGQGLEFLIYFQGNSAPDKSGLPSDRFSAERTGGSVSTLTIQRTQQEDSAVYLCASSPSVKDTQYFGPGTRLTVL.